These 26 T cell receptor beta chains were all obtained from the same sample, sequenced in a study of long-term antiretroviral therapy in people with HIV. Assay version v3.0 of immunoSEQ was used, and it was run at survey level. This table comes from immunoSEQ multiplex PCR, and its TCRdb copy is limited to in-frame clones, with some not included. The data show 25,000 to 35,000 clones, over 90% seen once. Sequenced here: unsorted PBMCs, sampled less than 6.8 years after starting antiretroviral therapy. Source of these receptors: a middle-aged woman with HIV.

This clone was observed a single time. The CDR3 coding sequence is TGTGCCAGCAGCTTAGGACTAGCGGGGGGCCTTGGCAATGAGCAGTTCTTC. Its protein is CASSLGLAGGLGNEQFF. The gene calls are TRBV7-2 and TRBJ2-1; 13 bases are a match to TRBD2. The CDR3 has 17 amino acids. With 1 base clipped from V and 6 bases from J, the junction kept 6 bases outside the gene matches. The germline CDR1 and CDR2 sequences are SGHTA and FQGNSA.

This clone has only one observation. The chain employs TRBV19 and TRBJ1-2; 7 nucleotides line up with TRBD1. CDR1 LNHDA and CDR2 SQIVND come from the germline V gene (reference sequence). V lost 4 bases to trimming and J lost 4 bases; unmatched junction nucleotides: 21. CDR3 length: 19 amino acids. CDR3 sequence: CASSTMYRDSLPLSYGYTF. DNA for the CDR3: TGTGCCAGTAGTACGATGTACCGGGACAGCCTACCCCTATCCTATGGCTACACCTTC. Using reference TRBV19 and TRBJ1-2 for the parts outside the CDR3, the full variable domain is DGGITQSPKYLFRKEGQNVTLSCEQNLNHDAMYWYRQDPGQGLRLIYYSQIVNDFQKGDIAEGYSVSREKKESFPLTVTSAQKNPTAFYLCASSTMYRDSLPLSYGYTFGSGTRLTVV.

V gene TRBV7-6 combines with J gene TRBJ2-5, with 13 bases fitting TRBD2. This CDR3 has 18 residues. Trimming took 0 bases from V and 9 from J; bases not matched to a gene: 13. Germline lookup yields CDR1 SGHVS and CDR2 FNYEAQ. The CDR3 here is CASSLAPGLAGPRAAQYF. CDR3 DNA: TGTGCCAGCAGCTTAGCCCCGGGACTAGCGGGGCCAAGAGCGGCCCAGTACTTC.

This clone was recorded once. V and J are TRBV30 and TRBJ2-7; D not certain. V gave up 7 bases and J gave up 1 base, with 14 bases separating them. Germline CDR1 and CDR2: GTSNPN and SVGIG (reference sequence). The CDR3 has 13 residues. Here the CDR3 reads CAFSRANSYEQYF. DNA for the CDR3: TGTGCCTTCAGTCGGGCCAATTCCTACGAGCAGTACTTC.

The chain links TRBV10-2 to TRBJ1-1, with D tentatively TRBD1 (5 bases). The CDR3 length is 14 residues. V lost 5 bases, J lost 4 bases, and 14 bases lay in between. Germline-derived CDR1 and CDR2 are WSHSY and SAAADI. CDR3 residues: CASSQQGSGTEAFF. In nucleotides, the CDR3 is TGCGCCAGCAGTCAGCAGGGTTCCGGCACTGAAGCTTTCTTT.

This clone appeared a single time. The rearrangement links TRBV4-1 to TRBJ1-3, with D hard to call. Trimming took off 1 base at V and 4 bases at J, with 8 bases between the two ends. The CDR3 runs 14 residues. CDR1 is MGHRA and CDR2 is YSYEKL in the germline V gene. DNA of the CDR3: TGCGCCAGCAGCCAAGTTCCCCCAGGAAACACCATATATTTT. Amino acid sequence: CASSQVPPGNTIYF.

The rearrangement uses TRBV4-3 and TRBJ2-3; TRBD2 matches 7 bases. Germline CDR1 LGHNA, CDR2 YSLEER. The CDR3 extends over 16 amino acids. The trim removed 1 base at V and 2 bases at J, leaving 6 bases unmatched. CDR3 DNA: TGCGCCAGCAGCCAAGCCGGGGGGACCTTCACAGATACGCAGTATTTT. Residues: CASSQAGGTFTDTQYF.

The rearrangement uses TRBV11-2 and TRBJ2-5; the match to TRBD2 covers 13 bases. Germline CDR1 SGHAT, CDR2 FQNNGV. J was trimmed by 4 bases and V by 4 bases; bases with no gene match: 3. This CDR3 region has 15 residues. DNA of the CDR3: TGTGCCAGCAGCTCCGGACTAGCGGGGGCAGAGACCCAGTACTTC. It is translated as CASSSGLAGAETQYF.

The CDR3 bases are TGCGCCAGCAGCGGAGGGGGGTGGGGTATCGGCACTGAAGCTTTCTTT. This gives the protein CASSGGGWGIGTEAFF. The rearrangement uses TRBV5-1 and TRBJ1-1, with a weak D call TRBD1 (6 bases). Between the trimmed V and J ends, which lost 4 bases and 4 bases, there was a span of 20 bases. The CDR3 loop spans 16 amino acids. The germline V gene has CDR1 SGHRS and CDR2 YFSETQ.

The V and J genes are TRBV4-3 and TRBJ2-3; no firm D call. CDR1 LGHNA and CDR2 YSLEER come from the germline V gene. Trimming took 4 bases from V and 0 from J, leaving 8 bases between them. The CDR3 runs 14 residues. The CDR3 DNA follows: TGCGCCAGCAGCCCTAGAGATAGCACAGATACGCAGTATTTT. Protein sequence: CASSPRDSTDTQYF.

The sample holds a few counts of this clone. This rearrangement joins TRBV11-2 to TRBJ2-2; 8 nucleotides agree with TRBD2. There are 15 residues in the CDR3. CDR1 and CDR2 (germline): SGHAT, FQNNGV. The V gene end was trimmed by 4 bases and the J gene end by 5 bases; junction bases not matched to a gene: 6. The CDR3 reads CASSSRGAGTGELFF. In DNA form, the CDR3 reads TGTGCCAGCAGCTCGCGGGGGGCGGGTACCGGGGAGCTGTTTTTT.

The V gene is TRBV19, the J gene TRBJ1-3; TRBD1 is a possible D gene (6 bases). Per the germline V gene, CDR1 is LNHDA and CDR2 is SQIVND (reference sequence). The germline V and J ends were trimmed by 9 bases and 0 bases, with 12 bases remaining between them. The CDR3 is 14 residues long. The CDR3 spells CASKSGASGNTIYF. The CDR3 nucleotides are TGTGCCAGCAAGTCGGGGGCCTCTGGAAACACCATATATTTT.

This clone occurred once. This CDR3 is also generated by other DNA sequences in the sample. The chain combines TRBV5-1 with TRBJ2-1, with D perhaps matching TRBD2 (7 bases). The CDR3 runs 15 residues. Trimming cost V 0 bases and J 3 bases, with 10 bases left between them. Germline V lookup: CDR1 SGHRS, CDR2 YFSETQ. Written as DNA, the CDR3 is TGCGCCAGCAGCTTGGGGGGGGGCCTCTACAATGAGCAGTTCTTC. This sequence encodes CASSLGGGLYNEQFF.

This chain connects TRBV2 to TRBJ2-1; D is possibly TRBD1 (5 bases). Looked up from germline, CDR1 is SNHLY and CDR2 is FYNNEI. The CDR3 is made up of 14 amino acids. V lost 7 bases and J lost 0, with 10 bases in between. CDR3 bases: TGTGCCAGCACGGCCCAGGGCTCCTACAATGAGCAGTTCTTC. It specifies CASTAQGSYNEQFF. Drawing the rest from reference TRBV2 and TRBJ2-1, the complete variable domain is EPEVTQTPSHQVTQMGQEVILRCVPISNHLYFYWYRQILGQKVEFLVSFYNNEISEKSEIFDDQFSVERPDGSNFTLKIRSTKLEDSAMYFCASTAQGSYNEQFFGPGTRLTVL.

The chain recombines TRBV5-1 with TRBJ2-1, with TRBD2 matching over 15 bases. Unmatched junction bases numbered 7, after V lost 4 bases and J lost 5 bases. This CDR3 is 17 amino acids long. Germline V CDR1 and CDR2: SGHRS, YFSETQ. Written as DNA, the CDR3 is TGCGCCAGCAGCCCGTCAGGACTAGCGGGGGGGAACAATGAGCAGTTCTTC. Amino acids: CASSPSGLAGGNNEQFF.

This rearrangement joins TRBV19 to TRBJ1-2; D gene ambiguous. Trimming left V 3 bases short and J 2 bases short, with 10 bases between. The length of the CDR3 is 14 residues. CDR1 is LNHDA, CDR2 SQIVND, per germline (reference sequence). The CDR3 nucleotides are TGTGCCAGTAGTATGGCGGGAGAAAACTATGGCTACACCTTC. Encoded protein: CASSMAGENYGYTF.

V usage is TRBV18 and J usage is TRBJ1-4; D is uncertain. V lost 6 bases and J lost 12, with 17 bases in between. The CDR3 length is 13 residues. Germline V gene data show CDR1 as KGHSH and CDR2 as LQKENI. CDR3 in amino acids: CASSGSAQEELFF. In nucleotides, the CDR3 is TGTGCCAGCTCGGGAAGCGCCCAGGAGGAACTGTTTTTT.

Remarks on this clone: The identical CDR3 is also encoded by other nucleotide sequences in the sample. The chain uses TRBV6-5 and TRBJ1-1, with D possibly matching TRBD1 (5 bases). Per germline, CDR1 MNHEY and CDR2 SVGAGI. V was cut by 2 bases and J by 1 base, with 5 bases left in between. The CDR3 totals 13 residues. DNA of the CDR3: TGTGCCAGCAGTTACAGGGGGAACACTGAAGCTTTCTTT. Translating it yields CASSYRGNTEAFF.

The genes are TRBV14 and TRBJ1-3; 8 bases are a match to TRBD1. CDR1 SGHDN and CDR2 FVKESK come from the germline V gene. The CDR3 totals 14 residues. Trimming cost V 3 bases and J 9 bases; bases outside gene matches: 7. The CDR3 DNA is TGTGCCAGCAGCCAGGGACAGGCCGGAGGCACCATATATTTT. Amino acids: CASSQGQAGGTIYF.

Concerning this clone: Distinct nucleotide sequences in the sample also encode this CDR3. V usage is TRBV10-3 and J usage is TRBJ1-4, with 8 bases fitting TRBD1. V trimming: 0 bases; J trimming: 8 bases; junction bases outside the gene matches: 8. Germline V lookup: CDR1 ENHRY, CDR2 SYGVKD. CDR3 length: 16 amino acids. The CDR3 nucleotides are TGTGCCATCAGTGAGTCGAATTCAGGGGGCGTCGAAAAACTGTTTTTT. Its translation is CAISESNSGGVEKLFF.

V is TRBV9 and J is TRBJ2-2; TRBD1 might be the D (6 bases). The CDR3 has 16 residues. Germline V gives CDR1 SGDLS, CDR2 YYNGEE. Trimming removed 3 bases at V and 4 bases at J, with 16 bases between. The CDR3 DNA reads as TGTGCCAGCAGCGGAGGGCCGACAGGACGCACCGGGGAGCTGTTTTTT. It codes for CASSGGPTGRTGELFF.

The J gene is TRBJ1-5, the V gene TRBV9; possibly TRBD1 for D (5 bases). The CDR3 runs to 14 residues. Germline V CDR1 and CDR2: SGDLS, YYNGEE. The germline V and J ends were trimmed by 0 bases and 6 bases, with 10 bases remaining between them. The chain's CDR3 is CASSVGTGVQPQHF. Written as DNA, the CDR3 is TGTGCCAGCAGCGTAGGAACGGGGGTTCAGCCCCAGCATTTT.

The chain is built from TRBV19 and TRBJ1-6, with D uncertain. The germline V gene encodes CDR1 LNHDA and CDR2 SQIVND (reference sequence). The CDR3 covers 13 residues. V was clipped by 5 bases and J by 5 bases, with 7 bases between them. The CDR3 spells CASSWRDNSPLHF. DNA of the CDR3: TGTGCCAGTAGTTGGCGGGATAATTCACCCCTCCACTTT.

The chain is built from TRBV30 and TRBJ1-1; the match to TRBD1 covers 9 bases. The CDR3 sequence is 17 residues long. V shed 0 bases and J 0 bases; nucleotides not matched to a gene: 8. Germline-derived CDR1 and CDR2 are GTSNPN and SVGIG (reference sequence). Here the CDR3 reads CAWSVQGASKVNTEAFF. In nucleotides, the CDR3 is TGTGCCTGGAGTGTACAGGGGGCGTCGAAGGTGAACACTGAAGCTTTCTTT.

The V and J genes are TRBV19 and TRBJ1-1; D is unclear. The V end lost 5 bases, the J end lost 0 bases, and 10 bases lay between the germline ends. CDR1 is LNHDA, CDR2 SQIVND, per germline (reference sequence). CDR3 length: 14 amino acids. CDR3 sequence reads: CASSLVRMNTEAFF. CDR3 nucleotide sequence: TGTGCCAGTAGTTTGGTCAGGATGAACACTGAAGCTTTCTTT.

V and J are TRBV4-1 and TRBJ2-7; 9 nucleotides agree with TRBD2. The CDR3 extends over 16 amino acids. Germline CDR1 and CDR2: MGHRA and YSYEKL. Unmatched junction bases numbered 10, after V lost 3 bases and J lost 4 bases. The CDR3 DNA reads as TGCGCCAGCAGCCATCCGGCGGGGGGGAATGGGTACGAGCAGTACTTC. Residues: CASSHPAGGNGYEQYF.